This T cell receptor (beta chain) was retrieved from a study of T cell responses to AZD1222 COVID-19 vaccine. Study-level information: Pooling of second doses given at about 4 or about 12 weeks was done.

The data were produced by immunoSEQ multiplex PCR, yet TCRdb's version contains in-frame clones alone and is incomplete. Of about 76,000 clones listed, 88% are singletons. Study conclusions and caveats: Repertoires were collected only later (after the peak T cell response had occurred). Unmutated regions of variants are reportedly targeted by nearly half of spike-specific TCRs. Donor demographics were predominantly white British with a female majority; clonal diversity may be underestimated.

A word on this clone: Its target is unknown.

Unmatched junction bases numbered 4, after V lost 0 bases and J lost 8 bases. Per germline, CDR1 MNHEY and CDR2 SVGAGI. The length of the CDR3 is 16 residues. Sequenced material: peripheral blood, taken on day 0 of AZD1222 vaccination. The TCR originated in an adult in good health. The V call is TRBV6-5, the J call TRBJ1-4; 12 bases agree with TRBD1. The CDR3 DNA sequence: TGTGCCAGCAGTTACTCGGGACAGGGGGCGGGGGAAAAACTGTTTTTT. Translated, it gives CASSYSGQGAGEKLFF.